This TCR beta chain was captured in a study of blood T cell repertoires in COVID-19. The V end lost 1 base, the J end lost 3 bases, and 12 bases lay between the germline ends. Germline loops: CDR1 LNHDA, CDR2 SQIVND (reference sequence). This CDR3 spans 15 amino acids. Produced via immunoSEQ multiplex PCR; TCRdb's table is partial and in-frame only. This table holds around 500,000 clones, roughly 90% found once. The chain combines TRBV19 with TRBJ1-2, with a weak D call TRBD1 (6 bases). The sequence derives from a woman aged 35 to 49 who had recovered from COVID-19. The sequencing input was PBMCs or T cells enriched from blood (not recorded which). CDR3 DNA: TGTGCCAGTAGTATAGTACAGGGCCAGTACTATGGCTACACCTTC. It codes for CASSIVQGQYYGYTF.